These T cell receptor beta chains were read from a single sample in a study of T cells in Graves' hyperthyroidism and ophthalmopathy. From the multiplex PCR reads, TCRdb called clonotypes with MiXCR, one entry per CDR3 protein. The sample records about 500,000 distinct CDR3 sequences, about 16% being singletons. The sample comprised blood. These receptor sequences come from a woman aged 25 to 39 with Graves' ophthalmopathy. CDR3s include the opening cysteine and the closing phenylalanine or tryptophan. A D gene is named only where the DNA matches it firmly. Only some rows state a clone size, as once, few, many or a class for expanded clones.

CASSLGDRLEDTQYF	many	TRBV7-8	TRBJ2-3	TRBD1
CASDSGSSYEQYF	many	TRBV7-2	TRBJ2-7	NA
CASSLGDPAVSEAFF	few	TRBV7-2	TRBJ1-1	NA
CSARDSEAVYSYNEQFF	NA	TRBV20-1	TRBJ2-1	NA
CASSLPGLPGTGELFF	few	TRBV5-6	TRBJ2-2	NA
CASTPSSAGGPDEQFF	few	TRBV6-2/TRBV6-3	TRBJ2-1	TRBD2
CASSLATAGRAGNEQFF	NA	TRBV5-1	TRBJ2-1	TRBD2
CSARPLRQGAYYEQYF	many	TRBV20-1	TRBJ2-7	TRBD1
CASRETAGNTIYF	NA	TRBV27	TRBJ1-3	NA
CASRLASTGELFF	NA	TRBV7-9	TRBJ2-2	NA
CATSRPLDRLYTGELFF	few	TRBV15	TRBJ2-2	NA
CASSLRTGGTEAFF	NA	TRBV27	TRBJ1-1	TRBD1
CSARLAGTLYEQYF	NA	TRBV20-1	TRBJ2-7	TRBD2
CASSLKVGANTGELFF	NA	TRBV5-1	TRBJ2-2	NA
CASSPGGLATNEQFF	few	TRBV19	TRBJ2-1	TRBD2
CSASLELAGAPDTQYF	once	TRBV20-1	TRBJ2-3	TRBD2
CASGSYEQYF	many	TRBV28	TRBJ2-7	NA
CSASLEGNEAFF	NA	TRBV20-1	TRBJ1-1	NA
CASSFLPSGANVLTF	few	TRBV27	TRBJ2-6	NA
CASSLSGLPMPYEQYF	NA	TRBV28	TRBJ2-7	TRBD2